This TCR beta chain was found in a study of cytomegalovirus exposure and HLA in healthy donors. Study-wide points: Both high specificity and high sensitivity reportedly marked the classifier's diagnosis of cytomegalovirus status. Most TCR sequences were rare, but some public TCRs occurred in many donors.

The approximately 130-subject validation cohort, separate from the approximately 660-subject first cohort, included the donors. TCRdb's copy holds only in-frame clones and misses some; the assay was immunoSEQ multiplex PCR. The sample has roughly 120,000 clones, roughly 90% seen once. Of note for this clone: The target antigen is unknown.

The receptor was derived from a young woman in good health and CMV-seropositive. The sequencing input was PBMCs.

CDR3 region: CASRDLTGLAENNEQFF. Here the CDR3 DNA reads TGTGCCAGCAGGGACTTGACGGGACTAGCGGAAAACAATGAGCAGTTCTTC. The V gene is TRBV2, the J gene TRBJ2-1; 11 nucleotides match TRBD2. Trimming at V came to 6 bases and at J to 5 bases, leaving 12 bases not matched to a gene. From germline, CDR1 is SNHLY and CDR2 FYNNEI. The CDR3 has 17 amino acids.